These 15 T cell receptor beta chains were sequenced from one sample in a study of response to subunit inactivated influenza vaccine. Using its own MiXCR run on the RT-PCR reads, TCRdb lists one record per CDR3 protein. The data hold 150,000 or so distinct CDR3 sequences, with roughly a tenth observed a single time. The input for sequencing was CD8+ T cells sorted from PBMCs, taken around 25 months after vaccination. The receptors stem from a man between 50 and 69 years old who received an inactivated influenza vaccine.

This clonotype was recorded many times. This chain uses TRBV15 with TRBJ2-7; 11 nucleotides line up with TRBD2. Unmatched junction bases numbered 6, after V lost 6 bases and J lost 2 bases. Germline CDR1 and CDR2: LNHNV and YYDKDF (reference sequence). The CDR3 contains 15 residues. The CDR3 here is CATSPGTSGPYEQYF. CDR3 coding DNA: TGTGCCACCAGTCCCGGGACTAGCGGCCCCTACGAGCAGTACTTC.

In this sample, this clonotype turned up many times. V usage is TRBV4-1 and J usage is TRBJ1-1; D gene unclear. The CDR3 is 14 amino acids. V was trimmed by 3 bases and J by 6 bases, leaving 14 bases between them. Germline V gives CDR1 MGHRA, CDR2 YSYEKL. CDR3 in amino acids: CASSHSGFGSEAFF. CDR3 sequence (DNA): TGCGCCAGCAGCCATTCCGGCTTTGGGTCTGAAGCTTTCTTT.

Points on this clonotype: A read error may explain this, as a much larger clone is one base away. The gene calls are TRBV4-3 and TRBJ1-1, with a possible D match to TRBD1 (5 bases). CDR1 is LGHNA and CDR2 is YSLEER in the germline V gene. The CDR3 is 14 amino acids. CDR3 nucleotides: TGCGCCGGCAGCCAAGTGAGGGGTAGCACTGAAGCTTTCTTT. Translation gives CAGSQVRGSTEAFF.

Comment on this clonotype: Compared with germline, one end of the junction differs, possibly owing to a read error. V is TRBV12-3 or TRBV12-4 and J is TRBJ2-1; 7 bases fit TRBD2. The CDR3 is made up of 14 amino acids. In DNA form, the CDR3 reads TGTGCCAGCAGTTGGGCGGGAGTTGATAATGAGCAGTCCTTC. Residues: CASSWAGVDNEQSF.

V usage is TRBV4-3 and J usage is TRBJ1-6; 9 nucleotides align to TRBD1. Germline trimming cut 1 base from V and 7 bases from J; bases unmatched to any gene: 8. The CDR3 has 17 amino acids. The germline gives CDR1 LGHNA, CDR2 YSLEER. DNA of the CDR3: TGCGCCAGCAGCCAAGGAATCACGGGACAGGGCAATTCACCCCTCCACTTT. It yields the protein CASSQGITGQGNSPLHF.

This clonotype has more than one count but fewer than ten. The chain joins TRBV7-8 to TRBJ2-2; 15 bases align to TRBD2. CDR1 is SGHVS, CDR2 FQNEAQ, per germline. This CDR3 region has 18 residues. Trimming took 3 bases from V and 1 from J; bases not matched to a gene: 3. The CDR3 bases are TGTGCCAGCAGCTTTGGACTAGCGGGAGGGAGGAACACCGGGGAGCTGTTTTTT. It translates to CASSFGLAGGRNTGELFF. Looking up the rest from reference TRBV7-8 and TRBJ2-2 gives the full variable domain: GAGVSQSPRYKVAKRGQDVALRCDPISGHVSLFWYQQALGQGPEFLTYFQNEAQLDKSGLPSDRFFAERPEGSVSTLKIQRTQQEDSAVYLCASSFGLAGGRNTGELFFGEGSRLTVL.

The rearrangement joins TRBV12-3 or TRBV12-4 to TRBJ2-5; D might be TRBD1 (6 bases). With 5 bases removed from V and 5 bases from J, the gap between germline ends came to 18 bases. The CDR3 length is 15 residues. CDR3 amino acids: CASSAAPGARETQYF. As DNA, the CDR3 is TGTGCCAGCAGTGCAGCTCCAGGGGCGAGGGAGACCCAGTACTTC.

This clonotype occurred many times. The chain combines TRBV12-3 or TRBV12-4 with TRBJ2-4, with D perhaps TRBD1 (6 bases). V was cut by 3 bases and J by 6 bases, with 9 bases left in between. The CDR3 extends over 13 amino acids. In DNA, the CDR3 is TGTGCCAGCAGTTTCGGACAGAGAAACATTCAGTACTTC. This encodes CASSFGQRNIQYF.

The V call is TRBV28, the J call TRBJ2-2; 8 bases map to TRBD1. Germline V lookup: CDR1 MDHEN, CDR2 SYDVKM. The CDR3 is 16 amino acids. The V gene end was trimmed by 3 bases and the J gene end by 4 bases; junction bases not matched to a gene: 7. CDR3 in DNA: TGTGCCAGCAGTTTGACCCCAGGGGGCTTCACCGGGGAGCTGTTTTTT. It encodes CASSLTPGGFTGELFF.

This clonotype was detected a few times. The chain combines TRBV7-2 with TRBJ1-5; D remains unclear. V was pared by 1 base and J by 4 bases, with 11 bases between. Germline V CDR1 and CDR2: SGHTA, FQGNSA. The CDR3 runs to 15 residues. The CDR3 protein is CASSLVWSVNQPQHF. In DNA form, the CDR3 reads TGTGCCAGCAGCTTAGTTTGGTCAGTAAATCAGCCCCAGCATTTT.

This clonotype was found a few times. The chain combines TRBV7-8 with TRBJ2-2; weak D call: TRBD1 (5 bases). Trimming left V 3 bases short and J 4 bases short, with 15 bases between. CDR1 is SGHVS and CDR2 is FQNEAQ in the germline V gene. The CDR3 is made up of 16 amino acids. The CDR3 is CASSFSTDRLTGELFF. The CDR3 DNA sequence: TGTGCCAGCAGCTTTTCGACAGATCGACTCACCGGGGAGCTGTTTTTT.

The chain uses TRBV12-3 or TRBV12-4 and TRBJ2-7, with a tentative D call TRBD1 (6 bases). CDR3 size: 14 residues. V was pared by 8 bases and J by 2 bases, with 16 bases between. The chain's CDR3 is CASGPTGHPYEQYF. The DNA of the CDR3 is TGTGCCAGCGGACCCACAGGGCATCCCTACGAGCAGTACTTC.

This clonotype has just a few counts. This chain joins TRBV20-1 and TRBJ2-3, with 9 bases fitting TRBD2. This CDR3 contains 16 residues. The V and J ends lost 2 bases and 4 bases, in that order; junction bases with no gene match: 10. Germline lookup yields CDR1 DFQATT and CDR2 SNEGSKA (reference sequence). CDR3 DNA: TGCAGTGCTAGATGGTTCGGCGGGAGGGCCGCAGATACGCAGTATTTT. Protein sequence: CSARWFGGRAADTQYF.

The chain combines TRBV5-6 with TRBJ2-6, with D possibly TRBD1 on 6 matching bases. The CDR3 extends over 16 amino acids. V dropped 5 bases and J dropped 0 bases, with 12 bases sitting between them. CDR1 and CDR2 (germline): SGHDT, YYEEEE. The CDR3 protein is CASRERDTSGANVLTF. The CDR3 region has the DNA TGTGCCAGCAGGGAACGGGACACCTCTGGGGCCAACGTCCTGACTTTC. Complete variable domain (other parts from reference TRBV5-6 and TRBJ2-6): DAGVTQSPTHLIKTRGQQVTLRCSPKSGHDTVSWYQQALGQGPQFIFQYYEEEERQRGNFPDRFSGHQFPNYSSELNVNALLLGDSALYLCASRERDTSGANVLTFGAGSRLTVL.

The V gene is TRBV28, the J gene TRBJ2-7; D gene uncertain. CDR1 MDHEN and CDR2 SYDVKM come from the germline V gene. Between the trimmed V and J ends, which lost 6 bases and 1 base, there was a span of 16 bases. The CDR3 totals 15 residues. CDR3 in amino acids: CASSHVRAKSYEQYF. The CDR3 DNA follows: TGTGCCAGCAGCCACGTAAGGGCAAAGTCCTACGAGCAGTACTTC.